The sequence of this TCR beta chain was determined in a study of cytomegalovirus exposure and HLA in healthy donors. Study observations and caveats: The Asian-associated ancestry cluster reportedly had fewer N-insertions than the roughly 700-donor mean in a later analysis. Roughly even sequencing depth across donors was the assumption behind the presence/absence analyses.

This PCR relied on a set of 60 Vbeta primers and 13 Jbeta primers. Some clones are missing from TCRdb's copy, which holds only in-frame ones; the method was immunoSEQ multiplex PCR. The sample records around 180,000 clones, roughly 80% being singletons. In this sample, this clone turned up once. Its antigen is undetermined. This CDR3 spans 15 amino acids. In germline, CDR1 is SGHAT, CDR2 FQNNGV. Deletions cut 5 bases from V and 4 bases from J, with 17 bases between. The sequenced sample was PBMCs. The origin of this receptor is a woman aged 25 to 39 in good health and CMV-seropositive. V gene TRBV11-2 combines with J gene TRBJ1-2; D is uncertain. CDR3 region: CASSQGRELIYGYTF. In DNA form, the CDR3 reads TGTGCCAGCAGCCAAGGGAGGGAATTAATCTATGGCTACACCTTC.